This T cell receptor beta chain was profiled in a study of T cell responses to AZD1222 COVID-19 vaccine. Sequencing used immunoSEQ multiplex PCR; TCRdb keeps in-frame clones, though not all of them. The sample gives 160,000 or so clones, about 90% of which show up once; about 4.5% is in the top ten. Study-wide results and limits: Vaccine-related CD4 TCRs covered spike, predominating at 160-218 and 743-854. Repertoires in all cases were sampled only once the peak T cell response had passed. Once two AZD1222 doses were given, Spike-specific TCR breadth and depth went up. Clonal diversity was possibly underestimated; the donors were predominantly white British and more often female.

This clone was seen a single time. Its antigen remains unknown. This clonotype was sampled from an adult in good health. The sequencing here drew on peripheral blood, taken on day 0 of MenACWY control vaccination.

CDR3 in DNA: TGTGCCAGCAGCGCCGTAGGGGGGCTTAGCGGCACAGATACGCAGTATTTT. It yields the protein CASSAVGGLSGTDTQYF. This rearrangement joins TRBV9 to TRBJ2-3; D possibly matches TRBD1 or TRBD2 (6 bases each). The germline gives CDR1 SGDLS, CDR2 YYNGEE. V shed 3 bases and J shed 1 base, with 18 bases lying between them. There are 17 residues in the CDR3.